These 26 T cell receptor beta chains came from one sample sequenced in a study of CD8 T cells in Susac syndrome. Random-hexamer reverse transcription was applied to roughly 0.5 to 1 ug RNA. TCRdb passed the immunoSEQ multiplex PCR reads through MiXCR, listing each CDR3 protein once. The repertoire consists of around 100,000 distinct CDR3 sequences, with roughly 96% occurring once and the leading ten covering approximately 0.3%. Material for sequencing was CD8+ T cells from PBMCs. The receptors were gathered from a human donor with Susac syndrome.

The chain joins TRBV5-1 to TRBJ2-1, with D possibly TRBD2 on 5 matching bases. The ends were cut back, 4 bases at V and 8 bases at J, with 13 bases in the middle. The CDR3 runs 13 residues. Germline V CDR1 and CDR2: SGHRS, YFSETQ. The CDR3 nucleotides are TGCGCCAGCAGCCCGGCCGGGGTCGATGAGCAGTTCTTC. It encodes CASSPAGVDEQFF.

V is TRBV13 and J is TRBJ2-5, with a tentative D call TRBD2 (6 bases). V was cut by 0 bases and J by 7 bases, with 15 bases left in between. The CDR3 loop spans 15 amino acids. Germline assignment: CDR1 PRHDT and CDR2 FYEKMQ (reference sequence). CDR3 coding DNA: TGTGCCAGCAGCTTAGGCGGGACCTGGCGGGGGACCCAGTACTTC. Amino acid sequence: CASSLGGTWRGTQYF.

The J gene is TRBJ2-2, the V gene TRBV6-4, with no clear D. The V gene lost 0 bases and the J gene lost 3 bases, with 2 bases spanning the gap. The CDR3 has 13 residues. The V gene's germline CDR1 is MRHNA and CDR2 SNTAGT. As DNA, the CDR3 is TGTGCCAGCAGTGACTCCTACACCGGGGAGCTGTTTTTT. It specifies CASSDSYTGELFF.

The V call is TRBV7-9, the J call TRBJ2-4; D is perhaps TRBD1 (6 bases). Between the trimmed V and J ends, which lost 1 base and 8 bases, there was a span of 6 bases. This CDR3 is 12 amino acids long. Germline-derived CDR1 and CDR2 are SEHNR and FQNEAQ (reference sequence). The CDR3 sequence: CASSLEGDIQYF. CDR3 DNA: TGTGCCAGCAGCTTAGAGGGGGACATTCAGTACTTC.

This chain uses TRBV6-1 with TRBJ2-1; D gene ambiguous. The CDR3 totals 12 residues. V was cut by 2 bases and J by 6 bases, with 5 bases left in between. Germline V gene sequence: CDR1 MNHNS, CDR2 SASEGT. This CDR3 is CASSESRNEQFF. In DNA, the CDR3 is TGTGCCAGCAGTGAATCGCGCAATGAGCAGTTCTTC.

This clonotype was picked up one time. V usage is TRBV24-1 and J usage is TRBJ2-2; the D gene is possibly TRBD2 (5 bases). The CDR3 runs 15 residues. CDR1 and CDR2 (germline): KGHDR, SFDVKD. Deletions cut 0 bases from V and 1 base from J, with 5 bases between. The CDR3 is CATSDLEGNTGELFF. Here the CDR3 DNA reads TGTGCCACCAGTGATTTGGAGGGGAACACCGGGGAGCTGTTTTTT.

The chain couples TRBV3-1 to TRBJ2-5, with 7 nucleotides matching TRBD1. Germline trimming cut 4 bases from V and 5 bases from J; bases unmatched to any gene: 7. CDR3 length equals 14 residues. Germline V CDR1 and CDR2: LGHDT, YNNKEL (reference sequence). The CDR3 sequence is CASSPNRGVETQYF. In nucleotides, the CDR3 is TGTGCCAGCAGCCCTAACAGGGGAGTTGAGACCCAGTACTTC.

V usage is TRBV19 and J usage is TRBJ2-1; D is unresolved. The V end was cut by 6 bases, the J end by 10 bases, with 10 bases between. From germline, CDR1 is LNHDA and CDR2 SQIVND (reference sequence). The CDR3 has 11 residues. In nucleotides, the CDR3 is TGTGCCAGTAGCCTCGCTCGGGAGCAGTTCTTC. Translated, it gives CASSLAREQFF.

This chain links TRBV2 with TRBJ1-6, with D possibly being TRBD1 (6 bases). Germline lookup yields CDR1 SNHLY and CDR2 FYNNEI. This CDR3 has 13 amino acids. Between the trimmed V and J ends, which lost 8 bases and 7 bases, there was a span of 12 bases. CDR3 region: CASGDTRNSPLHF. Written as DNA, the CDR3 is TGTGCCAGCGGGGACACGCGGAATTCACCCCTCCACTTT.

The chain recombines TRBV15 with TRBJ1-5, with unresolved D. V dropped 5 bases and J dropped 7 bases, with 15 bases sitting between them. The CDR3 is 14 amino acids. CDR1 LNHNV and CDR2 YYDKDF come from the germline V gene (reference sequence). The CDR3 here is CATSPQGRGQPQHF. The CDR3 DNA follows: TGTGCCACCAGCCCTCAAGGACGTGGCCAGCCCCAGCATTTT.

The DNA of the CDR3 is TGCAGCGTTGAGGTCAAGAGCTCCTACAATGAGCAGTTCTTC. Translation gives CSVEVKSSYNEQFF. The chain joins TRBV29-1 to TRBJ2-1; no clear D. The CDR3 runs 14 residues. Germline V gene lookup returns CDR1 SQVTM and CDR2 ANQGSEA. Trimming took 3 bases from V and 0 from J, leaving 9 bases between them.

This clonotype was seen a single time. This CDR3 is CASSLQTTLAARGTQYF. As DNA, the CDR3 is TGTGCCAGCAGCCTCCAAACCACCCTAGCGGCCCGAGGGACCCAGTACTTC. The chain combines TRBV13 with TRBJ2-5, with 7 bases identical to TRBD2. Germline V gene lookup returns CDR1 PRHDT and CDR2 FYEKMQ (reference sequence). Trimming cost V 5 bases and J 7 bases; bases outside gene matches: 19. The CDR3 is 17 residues long.

The sample holds a few counts of this clonotype. The chain carries TRBV27 and TRBJ2-7; D uncertain. The CDR3 has 13 amino acids. Per the germline V gene, CDR1 is MNHEY and CDR2 is SMNVEV (reference sequence). The V gene lost 9 bases and the J gene lost 2 bases, with 14 bases spanning the gap. CDR3 loop: CASSIGPTYEQYF. The CDR3 coding sequence is TGTGCCAGTTCGATAGGACCGACCTACGAGCAGTACTTC.

The rearrangement joins TRBV6-6 to TRBJ2-5; D gene unclear. Germline-derived CDR1 and CDR2 are MNHNY and SVGAGI (reference sequence). Trimming removed 5 bases at V and 5 bases at J, with 15 bases between. The CDR3 is made up of 14 amino acids. The CDR3 protein is CASSATAGRETQYF. The CDR3 nucleotides read TGTGCCAGCAGTGCAACCGCCGGAAGGGAGACCCAGTACTTC.

The table lists this clonotype with a count of one. The CDR3 DNA is TGTGCCAGCAGCTTAGATCTCAGTCTGGGACAGGGTTACGAGCAGTACTTC. It yields the protein CASSLDLSLGQGYEQYF. The chain combines TRBV11-2 with TRBJ2-7; TRBD1 matches 9 bases. V shed 0 bases, J shed 4 bases, and the junction held 10 bases outside the gene matches. The CDR3 covers 17 residues. Germline CDR1 reads SGHAT; CDR2 reads FQNNGV.

V is TRBV19 and J is TRBJ1-5; 8 positions match TRBD1. CDR3 length: 17 amino acids. Per germline, CDR1 LNHDA and CDR2 SQIVND (reference sequence). Losses at the gene ends were 1 base for V and 1 base for J; bases not matched to a gene: 6. The DNA of the CDR3 is TGTGCCAGTAGTATAGTTGCAGGGGGCCAGAGCAATCAGCCCCAGCATTTT. It encodes CASSIVAGGQSNQPQHF.

The genes are TRBV29-1 and TRBJ2-3, with D unclear. Per the germline V gene, CDR1 is SQVTM and CDR2 is ANQGSEA. The CDR3 has 10 amino acids. V was pared by 5 bases and J by 10 bases, with 10 bases between. This CDR3 is CSVSPKAQYF. In DNA form, the CDR3 reads TGCAGCGTTTCCCCTAAGGCGCAGTATTTT.

The DNA of the CDR3 is TGTGCCAGCAGCTTAGAAGGGGGCCTTAGCAATCAGCCCCAGCATTTT. It is translated as CASSLEGGLSNQPQHF. The chain uses TRBV7-8 and TRBJ1-5; TRBD1 matches 7 bases. Germline-derived CDR1 and CDR2 are SGHVS and FQNEAQ. The junction had 3 bases not matched to a gene; V was cut back by 1 base and J by 0 bases. The CDR3 sequence is 16 residues long. The full variable domain, with the rest looked up from reference TRBV7-8 and TRBJ1-5, is GAGVSQSPRYKVAKRGQDVALRCDPISGHVSLFWYQQALGQGPEFLTYFQNEAQLDKSGLPSDRFFAERPEGSVSTLKIQRTQQEDSAVYLCASSLEGGLSNQPQHFGDGTRLSIL.

The chain recombines TRBV12-3 or TRBV12-4 with TRBJ1-5; D might be TRBD1 (5 bases). This CDR3 is built from 14 residues. Trimming shortened V by 7 bases and J by 0 bases, and 10 bases separated the two germline ends. In nucleotides, the CDR3 is TGTGCCAGCACCCAGGGCCATAGCAATCAGCCCCAGCATTTT. This codes for CASTQGHSNQPQHF.

The chain is built from TRBV9 and TRBJ1-6; 7 bases fit TRBD1. J lost 6 bases, V lost 4 bases, and 10 bases had no gene match. Germline V gene sequence: CDR1 SGDLS, CDR2 YYNGEE. This CDR3 is built from 16 residues. The CDR3 DNA reads as TGTGCCAGCAGCCCCACCGGGGGACAGCGTAATTCACCCCTCCACTTT. Protein product: CASSPTGGQRNSPLHF. Complete variable domain (other parts from reference TRBV9 and TRBJ1-6): DSGVTQTPKHLITATGQRVTLRCSPRSGDLSVYWYQQSLDQGLQFLIQYYNGEERAKGNILERFSAQQFPDLHSELNLSSLELGDSALYFCASSPTGGQRNSPLHFGNGTRLTVT.

V gene TRBV12-3 or TRBV12-4 combines with J gene TRBJ1-1, with D possibly TRBD1 on 5 matching bases. V dropped 3 bases and J dropped 0 bases, with 14 bases sitting between them. CDR3 length: 16 amino acids. CDR3 nucleotide sequence: TGTGCCAGCAGTTTTGGGGACGGAGACGTGAACACTGAAGCTTTCTTT. Translated, it gives CASSFGDGDVNTEAFF.

V and J are TRBV29-1 and TRBJ2-3; 10 bases agree with TRBD2. The V and J ends lost 8 bases and 0 bases, in that order; junction bases with no gene match: 5. This CDR3 spans 14 amino acids. The V gene's germline CDR1 is SQVTM and CDR2 ANQGSEA. In nucleotides, the CDR3 is TGCAGCACCGTAGCGGGAGGTAGCACAGATACGCAGTATTTT. Translation: CSTVAGGSTDTQYF.

The chain links TRBV11-2 to TRBJ2-2; D perhaps matches TRBD1 (6 bases). The ends were cut back, 8 bases at V and 8 bases at J, with 12 bases in the middle. CDR3 length equals 12 residues. CDR1 SGHAT and CDR2 FQNNGV come from the germline V gene. CDR3 protein: CASQPGVGELFF. DNA of the CDR3: TGTGCCAGCCAGCCAGGGGTGGGGGAGCTGTTTTTT. The whole variable domain, filled in from reference TRBV11-2 and TRBJ2-2, reads EAGVAQSPRYKIIEKRQSVAFWCNPISGHATLYWYQQILGQGPKLLIQFQNNGVVDDSQLPKDRFSAERLKGVDSTLKIQPAKLEDSAVYLCASQPGVGELFFGEGSRLTVL.

The CDR3 DNA follows: TGTGCCAGCAGTGGGAGCGGGGCCTACAATGAGCAGTTCTTC. This sequence encodes CASSGSGAYNEQFF. This rearrangement joins TRBV6-1 to TRBJ2-1, with 7 bases matching TRBD2. The V gene's germline CDR1 is MNHNS and CDR2 SASEGT. The junction had 2 bases not matched to a gene; V was cut back by 4 bases and J by 2 bases. The length of the CDR3 is 14 residues.

This clonotype was counted once. The V gene is TRBV7-9, the J gene TRBJ2-1, with TRBD1 as a possible D gene (6 bases). The germline gives CDR1 SEHNR, CDR2 FQNEAQ (reference sequence). This CDR3 is built from 14 residues. Trimming cost V 4 bases and J 7 bases, with 14 bases left between them. The DNA for the CDR3 is TGTGCCAGCAGCTCACAGGGAAGGGGTAATGAGCAGTTCTTC. Protein: CASSSQGRGNEQFF.

This sequence joins TRBV20-1 and TRBJ2-1, with 8 bases matching TRBD2. The CDR3 length is 16 residues. Germline CDR1 reads DFQATT; CDR2 reads SNEGSKA (reference sequence). V gave up 0 bases and J gave up 3 bases; unmatched junction bases: 7. The CDR3 loop is CSARDRDSGIYNEQFF. The CDR3 DNA is TGCAGTGCTAGAGATCGAGATAGCGGGATCTACAATGAGCAGTTCTTC.